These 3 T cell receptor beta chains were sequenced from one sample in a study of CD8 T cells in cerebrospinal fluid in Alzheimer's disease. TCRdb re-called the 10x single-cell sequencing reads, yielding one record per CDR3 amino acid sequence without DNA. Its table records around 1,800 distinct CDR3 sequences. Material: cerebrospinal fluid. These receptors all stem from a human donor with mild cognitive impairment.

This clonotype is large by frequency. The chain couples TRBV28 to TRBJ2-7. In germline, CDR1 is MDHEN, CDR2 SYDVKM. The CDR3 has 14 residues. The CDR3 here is CASSLGGSSYEQYF.

The CDR3 sequence is CASSLVSQISGGELFF. The chain employs TRBV5-1 and TRBJ2-2. Germline CDR1 reads SGHRS; CDR2 reads YFSETQ. CDR3 size: 16 residues. The whole variable domain, remainder taken from reference TRBV5-1 and TRBJ2-2, is KAGVTQTPRYLIKTRGQQVTLSCSPISGHRSVSWYQQTPGQGLQFLFEYFSETQRNKGNFPGRFSGRQFSNSRSEMNVSTLELGDSALYLCASSLVSQISGGELFFGEGSRLTVL.

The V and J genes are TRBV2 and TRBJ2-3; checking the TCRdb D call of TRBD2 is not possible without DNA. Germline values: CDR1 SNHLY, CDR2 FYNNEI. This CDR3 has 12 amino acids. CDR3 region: CVSRPLANTQYF.